This T cell receptor (beta chain) was found in a study of spatial heterogeneity in lung cancer (dated by TCRdb to between 2018 and 2020). Some background on the complete study: Donors were approximately 72 patients with early-stage, untreated non-small cell lung cancer from the lung TRACERx cohort. Beta-chain transcripts were consistently detected in greater numbers than alpha-chain transcripts, which likely reflected higher beta-chain transcript abundance. Both alpha and beta chains were TCR-sequenced in samples taken at surgery, namely 220 tumor regions, roughly 64 matched nontumor lung samples and just over 55 PBMC samples. In non-small cell lung cancer, the study quantitatively compared TCR alpha and beta repertoires across several tumor regions, matched nontumor lung, and blood. In the raw uncorrected reads, each unique combination of TCR and UMI appeared more than ten times on average. The study linked features of the TCR repertoire to counts of nonsynonymous mutations, which were determined by whole-exome sequencing of tumor tissue. Follow-up PBMC samples were sequenced whenever available, and the median time to follow-up was 2 to 3 years after resection. What the authors observed across the whole study: Only around 15 patients were included in the comparisons of baseline and follow-up blood repertoires. Ubiquitous expanded tumor TCRs were detected in blood more often at tumor resection than at routine follow-up. Additional single-cell paired TCR alpha and beta sequencing was considered necessary to confirm, at a functional level, the hypothesis that regional TCRs recognize regional mutations.

CDR3 length: 15 amino acids, cysteine to phenylalanine. The DNA shown is the 45-base CDR3, in frame from base 1. Reading the germline V gene gives CDR1 KGHSY and CDR2 FQNENV. V loses 0 bases at its end and J loses 7 bases; junction bases beyond the gene matches: 5. Libraries were prepared through 5' RACE. Sequencing instrument: NextSeq 500. The TCR library protocol attached a unique molecular identifier to each TCR cDNA molecule to allow correction of PCR and sequencing errors. The study's processing was this. TCR identification, UMI-based error correction and CDR3 extraction were all carried out with Decombinator tools. TCRs above a frequency of 2 per 1,000, corresponding to the top 1% of the tumor frequency distribution, were defined as expanded. Renyi diversity was computed with the R vegan package after each repertoire had been subsampled 100 times to 5,000 TCRs. CDR3 similarity networks were built from amino acid triplet string-kernel similarity, with CDR3s being connected when pairwise similarity was above 0.82. The public reads were reprocessed in TCRdb via fastp at Q25 and MiXCR, keeping in-frame beta chains. Each CDR3 protein appears once, grouped with its most common genes and DNA. The V and J calls were not made by the authors but by TCRdb's processing. In this sample the table shows roughly 3,000 distinct CDR3 sequences, around 50% of which occur a single time. The ten biggest clones cover around 3% of the sample.

The time point label here, explained by the study, means: blood at routine non-recurrence follow-up after resection. Whole RNA extracted from tumor and nontumor lung tissue, or from cryopreserved PBMC samples, was used for TCR sequencing without cell sorting. Patients were selected for TCR sequencing only if sufficient RNA was available from at least two tumor regions. This clonotype was recorded a few times. This receptor's antigen is unknown. No per-base quality is available; no much larger clone lies one base away. This beta chain represents an off-target read in a library built for alpha chains; its size is of limited meaning.

Recombination connected TRBV16 to TRBJ2-1; 8 bases in the junction line up with TRBD2. The material sequenced was PBMCs, taken at follow-up. The receptor comes from a male donor with early-stage non-small cell lung cancer. The nucleotides read TGTGCCAGCAGCCAATCGACTAGCGCGATAAATGAGCAGTTCTTC. Translated, it gives CASSQSTSAINEQFF.